A single sample is the source of the 14 T cell receptor beta chains below, sequenced in a study of shared clonotypes between healthy human individuals. The assay was immunoSEQ multiplex PCR, and TCRdb's table has in-frame clones only and misses some. Among some 800,000 clones listed, 90% to 95% were seen once. CD45RO-negative cells were positively selected for CCR7, leaving out terminally differentiated effector memory CD45RA+ cells. The sample consisted of naive CD8+ T cells sorted from blood. Every receptor here comes from a man aged 30 to 39 in good health.

V and J are TRBV7-8 and TRBJ1-1, with TRBD1 as a possible D gene (5 bases). Trimming pared 0 bases from V and 5 bases from J, leaving 10 bases between. The CDR3 extends over 14 amino acids. CDR1 is SGHVS, CDR2 FQNEAQ, per germline. The CDR3 is CASSLAWPGTEAFF. The CDR3 nucleotides are TGTGCCAGCAGCTTAGCGTGGCCAGGGACTGAAGCTTTCTTT.

This clone was seen once. The rearrangement joins TRBV27 to TRBJ2-7; D remains ambiguous. Germline CDR1 MNHEY, CDR2 SMNVEV (reference sequence). The CDR3 is 15 amino acids. Trimming cost V 5 bases and J 2 bases, with 16 bases left between them. The CDR3 reads CASSPIGMSTYEQYF. CDR3 nucleotides: TGTGCCAGCAGTCCAATAGGCATGTCAACCTACGAGCAGTACTTC.

A remark on this clone: Other DNA sequences from this sample encode an identical CDR3 as well. J is TRBJ2-7 and V is TRBV29-1; D remains ambiguous. CDR3 length: 13 amino acids. Trimming shortened V by 0 bases and J by 0 bases, and 6 bases separated the two germline ends. Germline V gene lookup returns CDR1 SQVTM and CDR2 ANQGSEA. The CDR3 nucleotides read TGCAGCGTTGAAGATGGCAGCTCCTACGAGCAGTACTTC. It yields the protein CSVEDGSSYEQYF.

The J gene is TRBJ2-3, the V gene TRBV19; 12 bases are shared with TRBD2. Trimming cost V 1 base and J 3 bases; bases outside gene matches: 2. The germline gives CDR1 LNHDA, CDR2 SQIVND (reference sequence). The CDR3 has 16 residues. The CDR3 loop reads CASSIGTSGTTDTQYF. The DNA for the CDR3 is TGTGCCAGTAGTATAGGGACTAGCGGGACGACAGATACGCAGTATTTT.

This clone showed up just a few times. CDR3 loop: CASGTLRAFF. The DNA for the CDR3 is TGTGCCAGCGGGACGCTAAGAGCTTTCTTT. The chain recombines TRBV7-9 with TRBJ1-1; weak D call: TRBD1 (5 bases). The CDR3 length is 10 residues. Trimming cost V 8 bases and J 10 bases, with 11 bases left between them. Germline CDR1 reads SEHNR; CDR2 reads FQNEAQ (reference sequence).

The J gene is TRBJ2-3, the V gene TRBV10-2; possible D gene TRBD1, 5 bases. Germline V gives CDR1 WSHSY, CDR2 SAAADI. The V and J ends lost 6 bases and 1 base respectively, with 14 bases between them. The CDR3 runs 15 residues. The CDR3 nucleotides read TGCGCCAGCAGGTTCAGGGTATCGGGCACAGATACGCAGTATTTT. Translated, it gives CASRFRVSGTDTQYF.

The J gene is TRBJ2-7, the V gene TRBV4-1; 11 bases align to TRBD2. Trimming cost V 3 bases and J 3 bases; bases outside gene matches: 10. CDR3 length: 17 amino acids. Germline V gene lookup returns CDR1 MGHRA and CDR2 YSYEKL. CDR3 residues: CASSHLGTSGTGYEQYF. Written as DNA, the CDR3 is TGCGCCAGCAGCCACCTCGGGACTAGCGGCACCGGCTACGAGCAGTACTTC.

A note on this clone: One end of the junction fails to match germline, which may point to a read error. In DNA, the CDR3 is TGTGCCAGCTCATCACCTAAAGAGACCCAGTACTTC. Its protein product is CASSSPKETQYF. The chain couples TRBV18 to TRBJ2-5; D is ambiguous. Germline V gene lookup returns CDR1 KGHSH and CDR2 LQKENI. The CDR3 runs 12 residues.

Comment on this clone: A read error may be the cause here, since a much bigger clone is one base away. Other DNA sequences in this specimen translate into the identical CDR3. The chain uses TRBV27 and TRBJ2-1; D remains ambiguous. Germline loops: CDR1 MNHEY, CDR2 SMNVEV (reference sequence). The CDR3 totals 12 residues. The ends were cut back, 3 bases at V and 8 bases at J, with 8 bases in the middle. In nucleotides, the CDR3 is TGTGCCAGCAGTTTGTTGGGCGATGAGCAGTTCTTC. As protein: CASSLLGDEQFF.

This clone showed up just once. The J gene is TRBJ2-5, the V gene TRBV9; no clear D gene. The CDR3 extends over 15 amino acids. Trimming removed 0 bases from V and 1 base from J, with 10 bases in between. CDR1 is SGDLS, CDR2 YYNGEE, per germline. The CDR3 spells CASSVEGGRQETQYF. The CDR3 DNA is TGTGCCAGCAGCGTAGAGGGCGGCCGCCAAGAGACCCAGTACTTC.

V is TRBV19 and J is TRBJ2-1; 10 nucleotides align to TRBD2. V lost 3 bases to trimming and J lost 7 bases; unmatched junction nucleotides: 9. Germline V gives CDR1 LNHDA, CDR2 SQIVND (reference sequence). CDR3 length: 16 residues. The CDR3 bases are TGTGCCAGTAGTATTAGAGGTACTAGCGGGACAAATGAGCAGTTCTTC. Encoded protein: CASSIRGTSGTNEQFF.

On this clone itself: Different DNA sequences within this sample yield the same CDR3. The V gene is TRBV2, the J gene TRBJ2-1; D is perhaps TRBD2 (6 bases). The CDR3 runs 14 residues. With 8 bases removed from V and 0 bases from J, the gap between germline ends came to 11 bases. Germline V lookup: CDR1 SNHLY, CDR2 FYNNEI. CDR3 sequence reads: CASLALSSYNEQFF. CDR3 nucleotides: TGTGCCAGCCTAGCGCTCAGCTCCTACAATGAGCAGTTCTTC.

In this sample, this clone turned up once. V and J are TRBV6-6 and TRBJ1-1; D is undetermined. V gave up 0 bases and J gave up 7 bases, with 9 bases separating them. CDR3 length: 13 residues. Germline assignment: CDR1 MNHNY and CDR2 SVGAGI (reference sequence). The CDR3 sequence: CASSYSRAYEAFF. The CDR3 nucleotides are TGTGCCAGCAGTTACTCGCGGGCCTATGAAGCTTTCTTT.

The rearrangement uses TRBV6-6 and TRBJ2-7, with 8 positions matching TRBD1. Germline lookup yields CDR1 MNHNY and CDR2 SVGAGI (reference sequence). J gave up 6 bases and V 3 bases, and 13 bases lay outside the gene matches. The length of the CDR3 is 16 residues. The CDR3 reads CASSYGRTQGASEQYF. Written as DNA, the CDR3 is TGTGCCAGCAGTTATGGGAGAACGCAGGGGGCAAGCGAGCAGTACTTC.